Listed below are T cell receptor beta chains from one sample, sequenced in a study of pediatric ulcerative colitis. Method: immunoSEQ multiplex PCR; TCRdb's copy keeps in-frame clones and lacks some. Of about 36,000 clones in the sample, approximately 73% are singletons; the top ten hold about 0.73%. Source material: gut tissue. These TCRs come from a boy aged 5-17 years with moderate ulcerative colitis. Both conserved end residues are part of each CDR3. A D gene is named only where the DNA matches it firmly. Only part of the rows carry a size: once, few, many, or a class if the clone is expanded.

once,13,.,TRBJ2-7,TRBV5-1,TGCGCCAGCAGCACCCCGCCCTCCTACGAGCAGTACTTC,CASSTPPSYEQYF
few,14,.,TRBJ2-6,TRBV28,TGTGCCAGCAGTTTTATCTCTGGGGCCAACGTCCTGACTTTC,CASSFISGANVLTF
.,14,TRBD1,TRBJ2-7,TRBV5-4,TGTGCCAGCAGCTGGGGGACAGGAACAATGGAGCAGTACTTC,CASSWGTGTMEQYF
few,15,.,TRBJ2-2,TRBV7-6,TGTGCCAGCAGCACCGGCGACGGTCACACCGGGGAGCTGTTTTTT,CASSTGDGHTGELFF
.,16,.,TRBJ1-2,TRBV6-6,TGTGCCAGCAGTTTCGGCGACAGGTCTCCTAACTATGGCTACACCTTC,CASSFGDRSPNYGYTF
.,12,.,TRBJ2-3,TRBV28,TGTGCCACCCCCCTCGATTCGGATACGCAGTATTTT,CATPLDSDTQYF
.,14,TRBD2,TRBJ2-5,TRBV19,TGTGCCAGTAGTATAGAACTAGCGGGGGCCACCCAGTACTTC,CASSIELAGATQYF
.,16,.,TRBJ1-6,TRBV19,TGTGCCAGTAGTATGGGGCCCGGGACCATAAATTCACCCCTCCACTTT,CASSMGPGTINSPLHF
.,15,.,TRBJ2-7,TRBV15,TGTGCCACCAGCCCTCGGAGGTTAGGAAACTACGAGCAGTACTTC,CATSPRRLGNYEQYF
once,16,TRBD2,TRBJ2-1,TRBV5-1,TGCGCCAGCAGCCCGCCGGGGCGGGGGAGCCTGGGGGAGCAGTTCTTC,CASSPPGRGSLGEQFF
.,14,.,TRBJ2-5,TRBV29-1,TGCAGCGTTCGCGCGGGGAAGAACCAAGAGACCCAGTACTTC,CSVRAGKNQETQYF
few,10,.,TRBJ2-4,TRBV6-4,TGTGCCAGCAGGGCCCTCTGGATGAACTTC,CASRALWMNF
.,14,.,TRBJ1-1,TRBV5-4,TGTGCCAGCAGCTTTTGGGGAAAGAACACTGAAGCTTTCTTT,CASSFWGKNTEAFF
few,13,TRBD2,TRBJ2-7,TRBV2,TGTGCCAGCAGGTTAGCGGGGGCCTACGAGCAGTACTTC,CASRLAGAYEQYF
.,12,.,TRBJ2-7,TRBV5-6,TGTGCCAGCAGGGTTGGTCCCTACGAGCAGTACTTC,CASRVGPYEQYF
.,13,.,TRBJ2-1,TRBV10-2,TGCGCCAGCAGTCTCTGGGTTGGTAATGAGCAGTTCTTC,CASSLWVGNEQFF
once,14,.,TRBJ2-5,TRBV27,TGTGCCAGCAGTCCCTACGCCCTACAAGAGACCCAGTACTTC,CASSPYALQETQYF
.,14,.,TRBJ2-1,TRBV29-1,TGCAGCGTTGAAGTAACTAACTCCTACAATGAGCAGTTCTTC,CSVEVTNSYNEQFF
.,15,TRBD1,TRBJ2-2,TRBV25-1,TGTGCCAGCAGTGGGACAGGGGGCATCGGCGGGGAGCTGTTTTTT,CASSGTGGIGGELFF
few,14,TRBD2,TRBJ2-1,TRBV27,TGTGCCAGCAAGGGGACTAGGTCCTACAATGAGCAGTTCTTC,CASKGTRSYNEQFF
once,13,.,TRBJ2-3,TRBV5-1,TGCGCCAGCAGCTTGGTGGGCACAGATACGCAGTATTTT,CASSLVGTDTQYF
.,16,.,TRBJ1-1,TRBV5-1,TGCGCCAGCAGCTTGATGGGGGCGGGAGAAAACACTGAAGCTTTCTTT,CASSLMGAGENTEAFF
few,16,.,TRBJ2-2,TRBV5-5,TGTGCCAGCAGCTATGAGGGAGATGGGGACACCGGGGAGCTGTTTTTT,CASSYEGDGDTGELFF
.,11,.,TRBJ2-1,TRBV5-4,TGTGCCAGCAGCTTGGGCGGGATGCAGTTCTTC,CASSLGGMQFF
.,15,TRBD1,TRBJ1-2,TRBV5-4,TGTGCCAGCAGCTCGGGACAGGGTTCGAACTATGGCTACACCTTC,CASSSGQGSNYGYTF
.,11,.,TRBJ1-3,TRBV5-6,TGTGCCAGCAGAGGTGGAAACACCATATATTTT,CASRGGNTIYF
once,16,.,TRBJ1-3,TRBV4-1,TGCGCCAGCAGCCGCACCGTGGGGACTACTGGAAACACCATATATTTT,CASSRTVGTTGNTIYF
medium-sized,17,TRBD1,TRBJ1-2,TRBV28,TGTGCCAGCAGGCTCTTGGGACAGACGAAGTCTAGATATGGCTACACCTTC,CASRLLGQTKSRYGYTF